This is a list of T cell receptor beta chains from one sample in a study of identical twins. TCRdb processed the 5' RACE reads anew with MiXCR; each CDR3 protein has one entry. The sample yields around 240,000 distinct CDR3 sequences, under 12% seen once. The sequencing sample was made of memory T cells sorted from blood. The source is a man aged 45-65 years in good health. The CDR3 runs from the conserved cysteine through the conserved F or W.

V gene	J gene	CDR3 protein
TRBV7-9	TRBJ1-4	CASSLALGGGNEKLFF
TRBV7-2	TRBJ1-3	CASTVSHRGGNTIYF
TRBV5-1	TRBJ2-2	CASSFGTGGGTGELFF
TRBV28	TRBJ2-5	CASSSPGSQETQYF
TRBV13	TRBJ1-3	CASSFDRYQAGNTIYF
TRBV5-1	TRBJ2-5	CASSFQGVRETQYF
TRBV6-5	TRBJ2-7	CASSYSRRLYEQYF
TRBV7-2	TRBJ2-1	CASSLDGRGYNEQFF
TRBV5-1	TRBJ1-5	CASSLGGRGQPQHF
TRBV7-9	TRBJ1-2	CASSSNKGLLDGYTF
TRBV28	TRBJ2-7	CASSLTGVVQAEQYF
TRBV4-3	TRBJ1-2	CASSQTLTGGYGYTF
TRBV9	TRBJ1-1	CASSVDRVRTEAFF
TRBV20-1	TRBJ2-7	CSGSRGLEAYEQYF
TRBV6-5	TRBJ2-1	CASSYSGLAGVNEQFF
TRBV7-9	TRBJ2-2	CASMADTGELFF
TRBV29-1	TRBJ2-1	CSGLRDRGPYNEQFF
TRBV3-1	TRBJ1-4	CASSQEGLGGEKLFF
TRBV15	TRBJ2-7	CATSGKNSYEQYF
TRBV19	TRBJ2-1	CASTLTSGLLNEQFF
TRBV2	TRBJ1-6	CASSDRTSPLHF
TRBV6-2/TRBV6-3	TRBJ1-1	CASSRMAEAFF